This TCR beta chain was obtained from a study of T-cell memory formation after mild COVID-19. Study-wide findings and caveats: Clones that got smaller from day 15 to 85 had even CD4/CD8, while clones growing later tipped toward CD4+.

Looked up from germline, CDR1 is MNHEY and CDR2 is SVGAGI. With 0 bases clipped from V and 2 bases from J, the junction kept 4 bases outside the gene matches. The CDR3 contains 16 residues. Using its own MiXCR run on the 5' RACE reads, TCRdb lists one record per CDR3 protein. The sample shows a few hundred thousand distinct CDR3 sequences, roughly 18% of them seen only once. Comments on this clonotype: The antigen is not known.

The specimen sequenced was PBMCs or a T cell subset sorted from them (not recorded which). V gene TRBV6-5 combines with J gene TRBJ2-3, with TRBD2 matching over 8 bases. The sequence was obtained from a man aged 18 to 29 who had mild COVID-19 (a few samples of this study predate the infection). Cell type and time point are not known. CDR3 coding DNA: TGTGCCAGCAGTTACTCCGGGGGGGCCGCCACAGATACGCAGTATTTT. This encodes CASSYSGGAATDTQYF.